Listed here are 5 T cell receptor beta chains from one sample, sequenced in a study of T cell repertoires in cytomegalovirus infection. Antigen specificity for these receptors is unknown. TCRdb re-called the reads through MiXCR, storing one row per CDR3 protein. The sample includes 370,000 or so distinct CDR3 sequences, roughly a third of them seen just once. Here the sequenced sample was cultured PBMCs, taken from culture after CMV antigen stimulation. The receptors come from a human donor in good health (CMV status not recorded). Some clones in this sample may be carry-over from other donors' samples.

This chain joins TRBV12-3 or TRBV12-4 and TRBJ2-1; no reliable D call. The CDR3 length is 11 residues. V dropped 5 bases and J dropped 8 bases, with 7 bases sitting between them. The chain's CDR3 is CASSNRDEQFF. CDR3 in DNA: TGTGCCAGCAGTAATAGGGATGAGCAGTTCTTC.

CDR3 region: CASSLGGGGHNEQFF. The CDR3 nucleotides read TGTGCCAGCAGCTTGGGAGGGGGCGGACACAATGAGCAGTTCTTC. This chain uses TRBV11-3 with TRBJ2-1, with D perhaps assigned TRBD1 or TRBD2 (7 bases each). The length of the CDR3 is 15 residues. CDR1 and CDR2 from the germline V gene are SGHNT and YENEEA. Trimming shortened V by 3 bases and J by 5 bases, and 14 bases separated the two germline ends.

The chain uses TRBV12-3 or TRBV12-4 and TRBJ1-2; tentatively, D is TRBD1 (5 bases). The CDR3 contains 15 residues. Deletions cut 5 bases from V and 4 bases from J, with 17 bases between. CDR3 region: CASSPRTSLLYGYTF. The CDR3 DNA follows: TGTGCCAGCAGTCCGAGGACATCCCTCCTCTATGGCTACACCTTC.

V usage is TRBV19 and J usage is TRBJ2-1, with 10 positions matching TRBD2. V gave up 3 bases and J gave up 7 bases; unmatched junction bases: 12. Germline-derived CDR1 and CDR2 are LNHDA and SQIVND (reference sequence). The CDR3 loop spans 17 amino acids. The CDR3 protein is CASSMKGLAGAGNEQFF. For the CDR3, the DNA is TGTGCCAGTAGTATGAAAGGGCTAGCGGGAGCGGGGAATGAGCAGTTCTTC.

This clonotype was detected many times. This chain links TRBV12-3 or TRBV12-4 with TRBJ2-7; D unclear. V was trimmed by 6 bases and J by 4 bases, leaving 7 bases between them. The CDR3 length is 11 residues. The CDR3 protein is CASSQRYEQYF. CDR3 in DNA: TGTGCCAGCAGCCAGAGGTACGAGCAGTACTTC.